Ten or more counts support the clone carrying this T cell receptor beta chain. The CDR3 covers 14 residues. V was shortened by 5 bases and J by 6 bases, with 16 bases between the two germline ends. Germline CDR1 SGHNT, CDR2 YENEEA. TCRdb itself ran the 5' RACE reads through MiXCR, one entry per CDR3 protein. The sample lists around 25,000 distinct CDR3 sequences, 4.5% to 5.5% occurring once. The sample originates from a study of early T cells in non-severe SARS-CoV-2 infection. Specimen: whole blood. The chain carries TRBV11-3 and TRBJ1-2; D unclear. The TCR originated in an adult who was a healthcare worker with PCR-confirmed SARS-CoV-2 infection or an uninfected control (not recorded which). The CDR3 DNA reads as TGTGCCAGCAGCCCCGGACCCAACCAGGATGGCTACACCTTC. Amino acid sequence: CASSPGPNQDGYTF.